A selection of T cell receptor beta chains follows, all from one sample in a study of T cells expressing NK-cell markers. Reanalyzing the 5' RACE reads, TCRdb keeps one entry per CDR3 protein, without DNA. Its table records about 450,000 distinct CDR3 sequences. Sequences were obtained from blood T cells: a sorted CD56 or NKG2C T cell subset, CD4+ or CD8+ T cells, or bulk PBMC T cells (not recorded which). Every receptor here comes from a woman aged 18 to 75 in good health. Each CDR3 is given with its conserved first and last residue. Fields, in order: J gene, V gene, CDR3 protein.

>TRBJ2-7|TRBV7-2
CASSPRLTSTAYEQYF
>TRBJ2-2|TRBV12-3/TRBV12-4
CASTFTGELFF
>TRBJ2-2|TRBV19
CAGRENTGELFF
>TRBJ2-2|TRBV12-3/TRBV12-4
CASSLGIGELFF
>TRBJ2-5|TRBV29-1
CSVVRDRLQETQYF
>TRBJ2-4|TRBV20-1
CSAGTSGTTQGIQYF
>TRBJ1-2|TRBV18
CASSPMEGTLRGYTF
>TRBJ2-7|TRBV4-3
CASSHNLAGREQYF
>TRBJ1-3|TRBV4-3
CASSQDPRGAGNTIYF
>TRBJ2-1|TRBV7-8
CASSPEFWGTDSYNEQFF
>TRBJ2-3|TRBV7-3
CASSLVFQGSTDTQYF
>TRBJ2-7|TRBV30
CAWIGGSSYEQYF
>TRBJ2-1|TRBV12-3/TRBV12-4
CASSFGRTSWGNEQFF
>TRBJ2-3|TRBV6-4
CASSSNRHTDTQYF
>TRBJ2-2|TRBV5-1
CASSSKGQEVGELFF
>TRBJ1-1|TRBV28
CASSGSGRGVDEAFF
>TRBJ2-3|TRBV11-2
CASSLGARLGGDSTDTQYF
>TRBJ1-5|TRBV2
CASSRLNSNQPQHF
>TRBJ2-1|TRBV20-1
CSASWLYNEQFF
>TRBJ2-1|TRBV4-3
CASSQAWEAELYNEQFF
>TRBJ2-1|TRBV29-1
CSVGVLAYNEQFF
>TRBJ2-7|TRBV19
CASSPTSSLGYEQYF
>TRBJ1-1|TRBV29-1
CSVDRTGGTEAFF
>TRBJ2-7|TRBV12-3/TRBV12-4
CASRKTGGILYEQYF
>TRBJ1-2|TRBV5-1
CASSSQPAAYGYTF
>TRBJ1-1|TRBV20-1
CSADRRDTEAFF
>TRBJ2-1|TRBV18
CASSPLQGDEQFF
>TRBJ2-7|TRBV6-5
CASSYSGTGLYEQYF
>TRBJ1-2|TRBV28
CASSPGSETDLYYGYTF
>TRBJ1-1|TRBV5-1
CASSLDLVGVNTEAFF
>TRBJ1-5|TRBV12-3/TRBV12-4
CASSEGTGINQPQHF
>TRBJ2-7|TRBV7-2
CASSPGLADSYEQYF
>TRBJ1-2|TRBV4-3
CASSQDSGNKLYGYTF
>TRBJ1-4|TRBV7-8
CASKREGANEKLFF
>TRBJ2-7|TRBV23-1
CASSQSPQISYEQYF
>TRBJ2-3|TRBV7-9
CASSLTLRADTQYF
>TRBJ1-1|TRBV7-2
CASSLVSRAREAFF
>TRBJ2-5|TRBV19
CASTDRVEETQYF
>TRBJ2-1|TRBV6-1
CASMAGVGNYNEQFF
>TRBJ2-5|TRBV2
CASIVGAPQETQYF
>TRBJ2-2|TRBV19
CASSIWGAGNTGELFF